The 28 T cell receptor beta chains in this list originate from one sample, sequenced in a study of a mutant IDH1 vaccine in newly diagnosed glioma. Libraries were prepared by immunoSEQ multiplex PCR; TCRdb keeps only in-frame clonotypes and omits some of them. The sample includes under 30,000 clones, 77% of them seen just once. The antigens of these receptors remain unknown. As to time point: week 5, during vaccination. Topical imiquimod was applied with each vaccine dose, which held 300 ug of mutant IDH1 20-mer peptide. This sample comprised PBMCs, obtained from a glioma patient whose treatment included an IDH1 peptide vaccine. These receptors came from a man in his forties or fifties with glioma.

The chain carries TRBV21-1 and TRBJ2-3; the table's D call, TRBD2, has no DNA check behind it. TRBV21-1 has pseudogene status. This CDR3 is built from 19 residues. CDR3 nucleotide sequence: TGTGCCAGCAGCAACTCCCGAAGGCGGTTGAGCGGCAACACAGATACGCAGTATTTT. Translation: CASSNSRRRLSGNTDTQYF.

This chain joins TRBV5-1 and TRBJ2-7; 7 nucleotides line up with TRBD2. Germline loops: CDR1 SGHRS, CDR2 YFSETQ. This CDR3 is 18 amino acids long. After removal of 1 base from V and 0 bases from J, the junction contained 13 bases not matched to a gene. The CDR3 nucleotides read TGCGCCAGCAGCTTGCGAGCCCGGACGGAGCGGGGCTCCTACGAGCAGTACTTC. Translating gives CASSLRARTERGSYEQYF.

The rearrangement joins TRBV29-1 to TRBJ2-3, with 10 bases lining up with TRBD2. V was clipped by 1 base and J by 8 bases; unmatched bases: 12. This CDR3 contains 16 residues. Germline-derived CDR1 and CDR2 are SQVTM and ANQGSEA. Written as DNA, the CDR3 is TGCAGCGTTGAAGTGGTAACTAGCGGGATGGCGGGTACGCAGTATTTT. Its translation is CSVEVVTSGMAGTQYF.

The V call is TRBV6-6, the J call TRBJ2-7; TRBD2 matches 7 bases. The CDR3 consists of 13 residues. Germline V gene lookup returns CDR1 MNHNY and CDR2 SVGAGI (reference sequence). Trimming at V came to 2 bases and at J to 6 bases, leaving 4 bases not matched to a gene. CDR3 in amino acids: CASSYPGGGEQYV. Written as DNA, the CDR3 is TGTGCCAGCAGTTACCCGGGAGGAGGCGAGCAGTACGTC.

This chain uses TRBV4-1 with TRBJ2-1; D tentatively fits TRBD1 or TRBD2 (5 bases each). The CDR3 has 19 amino acids. The germline gives CDR1 MGHRA, CDR2 YSYEKL. V was pared by 4 bases and J by 0 bases, with 22 bases between. DNA of the CDR3: TGCGCCAGCAGCCTTACACAGGCTCGGGGCGGTAGCTCCTACAATGAGCAGTTCTTC. It codes for CASSLTQARGGSSYNEQFF.

Concerning this clone itself: This specimen includes other DNA sequences encoding the same CDR3. V and J are TRBV25-1 and TRBJ2-3; D call uncertain. The CDR3 totals 14 residues. Germline V lookup: CDR1 MGHDK, CDR2 SYGVNS. V was shortened by 0 bases and J by 2 bases, with 6 bases between the two germline ends. CDR3 in amino acids: CASSEYSLTDTQYF. The DNA for the CDR3 is TGTGCCAGCAGTGAATACAGCCTCACAGATACGCAGTATTTT.

Points on this clone: Other DNA sequences in the sample encode the same CDR3. The chain has TRBV7-2 and TRBJ2-1; tentative D call: TRBD2 (6 bases). Looked up from germline, CDR1 is SGHTA and CDR2 is FQGNSA. V shed 3 bases and J shed 7 bases, with 10 bases lying between them. This CDR3 is built from 13 residues. CDR3 nucleotides: TGTGCCAGCAGCTTGGGGGGTGAAAATGAGCAGTTCTTC. The encoded protein is CASSLGGENEQFF.

This rearrangement joins TRBV6-5 to TRBJ2-3; D remains unclear. V shed 6 bases and J shed 0 bases, with 7 bases lying between them. The CDR3 covers 13 residues. CDR1 and CDR2 from the germline V gene are MNHEY and SVGAGI. In DNA form, the CDR3 reads TGTGCCAGCAGGCCCTGGAGCACAGATACGCAGTATTTT. This encodes CASRPWSTDTQYF.

This chain joins TRBV19 and TRBJ1-1, with 8 positions matching TRBD1. Germline values: CDR1 LNHDA, CDR2 SQIVND (reference sequence). With 10 bases clipped from V and 5 bases from J, the junction kept 18 bases outside the gene matches. This CDR3 region has 16 residues. The CDR3, as DNA: TGTGCCACCCTCCCACGAGGCAGGGGGCAAGGGACTGAAGCTTTCTTT. Translation: CATLPRGRGQGTEAFF. The full variable domain, with the rest looked up from reference TRBV19 and TRBJ1-1, is DGGITQSPKYLFRKEGQNVTLSCEQNLNHDAMYWYRQDPGQGLRLIYYSQIVNDFQKGDIAEGYSVSREKKESFPLTVTSAQKNPTAFYLCATLPRGRGQGTEAFFGQGTRLTVV.

V gene TRBV5-1 combines with J gene TRBJ1-3; D possibly corresponds to TRBD1 (6 bases). V was trimmed by 2 bases and J by 0 bases, leaving 12 bases between them. This CDR3 has 16 amino acids. The germline CDR1 and CDR2 sequences are SGHRS and YFSETQ. Here the CDR3 reads CASSFTGLGSGNTIYF. DNA of the CDR3: TGCGCCAGCAGCTTTACAGGGCTTGGCTCTGGAAACACCATATATTTT.

This clone was seen once. This sequence joins TRBV4-1 and TRBJ2-7; D possibly corresponds to TRBD1 (5 bases). The CDR3 is 12 amino acids. Germline lookup yields CDR1 MGHRA and CDR2 YSYEKL. V lost 7 bases and J 6 bases, leaving 13 bases between the germline ends. Written as DNA, the CDR3 is TGCGCCAGCAAGTCCGCAGGGCCCGAGCAGTACTTC. This codes for CASKSAGPEQYF.

This clone has more than one count but fewer than ten. V is TRBV2 and J is TRBJ2-7; TRBD2 agrees at 7 bases. V trimming: 6 bases; J trimming: 0 bases; junction bases outside the gene matches: 8. The CDR3 spans 15 residues. Germline CDR1 and CDR2: SNHLY and FYNNEI. Here the CDR3 reads CASSLGGEGSYEQYV. The CDR3 region has the DNA TGTGCCAGCAGCTTAGGCGGGGAGGGCTCCTACGAGCAGTACGTC.

This clone was counted only a few times. This CDR3 is also generated by other DNA sequences in the sample. The rearrangement links TRBV19 to TRBJ1-5, with a tentative D call TRBD1 (6 bases). The CDR3 is 18 amino acids. V dropped 5 bases and J dropped 0 bases, with 20 bases sitting between them. Per the germline V gene, CDR1 is LNHDA and CDR2 is SQIVND (reference sequence). The CDR3: CASSDDRIQGYSNQPQHF. CDR3 coding DNA: TGTGCCAGTAGTGACGACAGGATACAGGGCTATAGCAATCAGCCCCAGCATTTT.

The chain is built from TRBV6-1 and TRBJ1-4; TRBD1 might be the D (6 bases). The V and J ends lost 4 bases and 12 bases respectively, with 24 bases between them. CDR1 MNHNS and CDR2 SASEGT come from the germline V gene. The CDR3 totals 16 residues. The CDR3 region is CASSVNPTGREKELFF. The CDR3, as DNA: TGTGCCAGCAGTGTGAACCCCACAGGGAGGGAGAAAGAACTGTTTTTT.

The chain employs TRBV13 and TRBJ1-1; D is unresolved. V lost 5 bases and J lost 12, with 22 bases in between. Germline CDR1 reads PRHDT; CDR2 reads FYEKMQ (reference sequence). The CDR3 is 14 amino acids. CDR3 region: CASSGEDSPVGTFF. The DNA for the CDR3 is TGTGCCAGCAGCGGGGAGGACTCTCCCGTCGGAACTTTCTTT.

This chain links TRBV5-4 with TRBJ2-1, with 9 bases lining up with TRBD1. J gave up 6 bases and V 4 bases, and 8 bases lay outside the gene matches. From germline, CDR1 is SGHNT and CDR2 YYREEE (reference sequence). The CDR3 runs to 15 residues. CDR3 bases: TGTGCCAGCAGCCGAAAGAGACAGGGGGTCAATGAGCAGTTCTTC. This encodes CASSRKRQGVNEQFF.

The rearrangement joins TRBV6-1 to TRBJ1-1; D unresolved. The germline CDR1 and CDR2 sequences are MNHNS and SASEGT. The germline V and J ends were trimmed by 5 bases and 6 bases, with 19 bases remaining between them. The CDR3 has 15 amino acids. The CDR3 DNA follows: TGTGCCAGCAGTTCCCACCCCCCCAACCGCGCTGAAGCTTTCTTT. Translating gives CASSSHPPNRAEAFF.

A single count supports this clone. The chain combines TRBV6-6 with TRBJ1-1; TRBD1 matches at 9 bases. The V segment lost 7 bases and the J segment 4 bases; nucleotides outside the gene matches: 4. From germline, CDR1 is MNHNY and CDR2 SVGAGI (reference sequence). The CDR3 runs 13 residues. This chain's CDR3 is CASNIQGATEAFF. As DNA, the CDR3 is TGTGCCAGCAATATACAGGGGGCCACTGAAGCTTTCTTT.

The gene calls are TRBV27 and TRBJ2-1; maybe TRBD2 (5 bases). Germline-derived CDR1 and CDR2 are MNHEY and SMNVEV (reference sequence). V dropped 5 bases and J dropped 7 bases, with 9 bases sitting between them. This CDR3 has 12 residues. CDR3 region: CASSPRTNEQFF. In nucleotides, the CDR3 is TGTGCCAGCAGTCCCCGGACTAATGAGCAGTTCTTC.

The chain carries TRBV4-1 and TRBJ2-1; 8 nucleotides line up with TRBD2. This CDR3 has 15 amino acids. V trimming: 2 bases; J trimming: 7 bases; junction bases outside the gene matches: 7. Germline lookup yields CDR1 MGHRA and CDR2 YSYEKL. The CDR3 sequence: CASSQRESGGNEQFF. The CDR3 nucleotides are TGCGCCAGCAGCCAAAGGGAGTCGGGAGGGAATGAGCAGTTCTTC.

J is TRBJ2-2 and V is TRBV4-1; 9 positions match TRBD2. CDR1 MGHRA and CDR2 YSYEKL come from the germline V gene. The CDR3 is 22 amino acids. V shed 2 bases and J 0 bases; nucleotides not matched to a gene: 19. CDR3 residues: CASSQNVALGDTSGSNTGELFF. In DNA form, the CDR3 reads TGCGCCAGCAGCCAAAATGTTGCATTGGGGGATACTAGCGGGTCGAACACCGGGGAGCTGTTTTTT.

This chain connects TRBV4-1 to TRBJ1-2, with unresolved D. The CDR3 sequence is 15 residues long. The germline gives CDR1 MGHRA, CDR2 YSYEKL. V shed 0 bases and J shed 4 bases, with 12 bases lying between them. The CDR3 sequence is CASSQDQERSYGYTF. The CDR3 DNA reads TGCGCCAGCAGCCAAGATCAGGAGAGGAGCTATGGCTACACCTTC.

The rearrangement uses TRBV10-1 and TRBJ2-2, with 8 nucleotides matching TRBD2. V shed 2 bases, J shed 1 base, and the junction held 0 bases outside the gene matches. This CDR3 region has 15 residues. Germline V gene lookup returns CDR1 WNHNN and CDR2 SYGVQD (reference sequence). The CDR3: CASSEREGNTGELFF. In DNA form, the CDR3 reads TGCGCCAGCAGTGAGCGGGAGGGGAACACCGGGGAGCTGTTTTTT.

The CDR3 is CASSSGPAGNTIYF. CDR3 nucleotide sequence: TGTGCCAGCAGCTCGGGACCAGCAGGAAACACCATATATTTT. The rearrangement uses TRBV7-2 and TRBJ1-3; perhaps TRBD1 as D (5 bases). CDR1 and CDR2 from the germline V gene are SGHTA and FQGNSA. With 4 bases removed from V and 4 bases from J, the gap between germline ends came to 11 bases. This CDR3 contains 14 residues.

The CDR3: CASSLEPGNTIYF. DNA of the CDR3: TGTGCCAGCAGCTTAGAGCCTGGAAACACCATATATTTT. V gene TRBV11-3 combines with J gene TRBJ1-3; D is undetermined. This CDR3 has 13 residues. Trimming removed 0 bases at V and 2 bases at J, with 2 bases between. Germline V gene lookup returns CDR1 SGHNT and CDR2 YENEEA. The entire variable domain, with the rest obtained from reference TRBV11-3 and TRBJ1-3, is as follows: EAGVVQSPRYKIIEKKQPVAFWCNPISGHNTLYWYLQNLGQGPELLIRYENEEAVDDSQLPKDRFSAERLKGVDSTLKIQPAELGDSAVYLCASSLEPGNTIYFGEGSWLTVV.

V usage is TRBV2 and J usage is TRBJ2-3, with 9 bases lining up with TRBD2. V dropped 7 bases and J dropped 3; count of bases not matched to a gene: 14. Germline assignment: CDR1 SNHLY and CDR2 FYNNEI. The CDR3 length is 17 residues. Here the CDR3 DNA reads TGTGCCAGCACCTCTACCCTGGTAGCGGGAGTTACAGATACGCAGTATTTT. This codes for CASTSTLVAGVTDTQYF.

The CDR3 here is CASSPFTSTDTQYF. The CDR3 DNA reads TGCGCCAGCAGCCCTTTTACTAGCACAGATACGCAGTATTTT. The chain combines TRBV4-3 with TRBJ2-3; D ambiguous. CDR3 size: 14 residues. Trimming removed 4 bases at V and 0 bases at J, with 8 bases between. Germline V gene data show CDR1 as LGHNA and CDR2 as YSLEER.

This rearrangement joins TRBV19 to TRBJ1-5; 12 bases align to TRBD1. CDR3 length: 14 amino acids. Germline V gene lookup returns CDR1 LNHDA and CDR2 SQIVND (reference sequence). J was trimmed by 7 bases and V by 5 bases; bases with no gene match: 3. In nucleotides, the CDR3 is TGTGCCAGTAGTGGGACAGGGGGCTTCCAGCCCCAGCATTTT. Translated, it gives CASSGTGGFQPQHF.